This entry features one T cell receptor beta chain sequence. Antigen unknown. Unique molecular identifiers tagged the TCRbeta library. TCRdb processed the PCR reads anew with MiXCR; each CDR3 protein has one entry. The data contain some 290,000 distinct CDR3 sequences, 23% of them singletons. The data derive from a study of T-cell reconstitution after alpha-beta-depleted transplantation in children. The study's findings and limits: Day-60 TCRbeta diversity that was high in some patients was derived from surviving recipient T cells and thymic progenitors. A year post-transplant, T-cell counts and diversity derived mostly from newly produced T cells. There were reportedly several hundred expanded graft clones from which alpha-beta T cells came about two months after transplant.

This CDR3 has 16 residues. The germline V gene encodes CDR1 SGHTA and CDR2 FQGTGA. The J segment lost 4 bases and the V segment lost 5 bases, leaving 11 bases of the junction unmatched. The V call is TRBV7-3, the J call TRBJ2-1, with 7 positions matching TRBD1. The sequencing here drew on PBMCs, mostly from graft donor cells, taken 180 days after TCRalphabeta/CD19-depleted stem cell transplant. The source is a male patient under 18 who had a stem cell transplant for acute lymphoblastic leukemia, so the T cells may come from the graft donor. This chain's CDR3 is CASSIRGGGGYNEQFF. As DNA, the CDR3 is TGTGCCAGCAGCATACGAGGGGGCGGAGGTTACAATGAGCAGTTCTTC.